The clone carrying this TCR beta chain was counted ten times or more. This specimen belongs to a study of cytotoxic CD8 clonotypes in ibrutinib-treated CLL. Study context: Of the patients, about a dozen were relapsed/refractory, over 14 treatment-naive and some 17 IGHV unmutated.

Germline CDR1 is LGHNA and CDR2 is YNFKEQ. The CDR3 length is 15 residues. Trimming left V 3 bases short and J 0 bases short, with 11 bases between. Profiling relied on immunoSEQ multiplex PCR, and the TCRdb table lists in-frame clones only, not all of them. The table has about 45,000 clones, under 80% seen once. This TCR was recovered from a human donor with chronic lymphocytic leukemia. This chain joins TRBV4-2 and TRBJ1-1; D not certain. The sample was PBMCs, taken after 24 months of ibrutinib treatment. DNA of the CDR3: TGTGCCAGCAGCCACAGCACTATAATGAACACTGAAGCTTTCTTT. It is translated as CASSHSTIMNTEAFF.